The sequence of this T cell receptor beta chain was determined in a study of technical replicates of blood from a few donors (dated by TCRdb to 2016 to 2017). Libraries were built with the immunoSEQ multiplex PCR assay. Imported from immuneACCESS, the table was reduced by TCRdb to in-frame sequences with V and J called. These copies leave out some clones; in studies compared against another copy, an unresolved V gene accounts for under half, and the cause of the remainder is not known. Within this sample are some 80,000 clones, with around 96% of them counted one time only. The ten biggest clones cover under 0.4% of the sample. V is pared back by 3 bases and J by 7 bases, with 6 bases lying between the germline termini. The CDR3 has 11 amino acids, counting the end cysteine and phenylalanine. Only CDR3 DNA remains: 33 bases, in frame from the first base. CDR1 and CDR2 (SGHNT, YENEEA) derive from the germline V gene.

Turning to this clone: The clone's antigen remains unknown. Base-call qualities are not available, and no considerably larger clone is one nucleotide away.

The sequence was obtained from a human donor in good health. The sequenced sample consisted of T cells isolated from PBMCs. The chain links TRBV11-3 with TRBJ1-2, with no D gene named confidently. The CDR3 region has the sequence CASSLSAGYTF. The DNA sequence is as follows: TGTGCCAGCAGCTTGAGCGCTGGCTACACCTTC.